The clone carrying this T cell receptor beta chain was seen just once. Its cognate antigen is unknown. Trimming removed 3 bases from V and 5 bases from J, with 11 bases in between. CDR1 is LNHDA, CDR2 SQIVND, per germline (reference sequence). The CDR3 is made up of 13 amino acids. Libraries were prepared by immunoSEQ multiplex PCR; TCRdb keeps only in-frame clonotypes and omits some of them. The sample includes 20,000 to 25,000 clones, approximately 94% of them seen just once. The data derive from a study of PD-1 blockade in classical Hodgkin lymphoma. Study observations and caveats: Before treatment, TCR diversity in newly diagnosed patients was reportedly lower than in healthy donors.

The time point was: newly diagnosed, previously untreated cHL patient sample. Newly diagnosed, untreated classical Hodgkin lymphoma PBMCs provided comparison. The genes are TRBV19 and TRBJ2-7, with D uncertain. The specimen was peripheral blood mononuclear cells (PBMCs). The TCR was taken from a human donor with classical Hodgkin lymphoma. The CDR3 DNA reads as TGTGCCAGTAGTATGGCGACCGATGACGAGCAGTACTTC. Protein: CASSMATDDEQYF.